The 10 T cell receptor beta chains below all came from one sample that was sequenced in a study of blood T cell repertoires in COVID-19. Clones were read by immunoSEQ multiplex PCR, and TCRdb kept only the in-frame ones, dropping some. The sample contains about 240,000 clones, roughly 87% of which appear only once. The sample taken for sequencing was peripheral blood. These TCRs come from a man in his sixties who had recovered from COVID-19.

The count of this clone is one. This chain links TRBV5-1 with TRBJ2-3, with TRBD2 matching 9 bases. After removal of 0 bases from V and 9 bases from J, the junction contained 11 bases not matched to a gene. Germline loops: CDR1 SGHRS, CDR2 YFSETQ. The CDR3 is 16 residues long. The CDR3 coding sequence is TGCGCCAGCAGCTTGGTGGTAGCGGGGGCCGGGGTGACGCAGTATTTT. Residues: CASSLVVAGAGVTQYF.

This clone was recorded once. DNA of the CDR3: TGCAGTGCTAGTTTAGGACAGGGCCAGCAGCCCCAGCATTTT. This codes for CSASLGQGQQPQHF. This chain joins TRBV20-1 and TRBJ1-5, with TRBD1 identical over 8 bases. The CDR3 is made up of 14 amino acids. Trimming removed 3 bases from V and 7 bases from J; junction bases left unmatched: 8. Per germline, CDR1 DFQATT and CDR2 SNEGSKA (reference sequence).

This clone was picked up a small number of times. The V gene is TRBV19, the J gene TRBJ1-3; perhaps TRBD1 as D (6 bases). V gave up 3 bases and J gave up 0 bases, with 12 bases separating them. The V gene's germline CDR1 is LNHDA and CDR2 SQIVND (reference sequence). The CDR3 is 16 amino acids. The CDR3 coding sequence is TGTGCCAGTAGTATTCGAGGGGGACACTCTGGAAACACCATATATTTT. This translates into CASSIRGGHSGNTIYF.

The J gene is TRBJ1-4, the V gene TRBV3-1 (or the pseudogene TRBV3-2); D is undetermined. The germline V and J ends were trimmed by 3 bases and 4 bases, with 9 bases remaining between them. CDR1 and CDR2 (germline): LGHDT, YNNKEL (reference sequence). The CDR3 sequence is 14 residues long. CDR3 coding DNA: TGTGCCAGCAGCCAGACGGGTTATAATGAAAAACTGTTTTTT. The encoded protein is CASSQTGYNEKLFF.

The V gene is TRBV27, the J gene TRBJ1-1, with unresolved D. The germline CDR1 and CDR2 sequences are MNHEY and SMNVEV (reference sequence). The V end was cut by 2 bases, the J end by 2 bases, with 9 bases between. This CDR3 comprises 14 residues. The CDR3 DNA is TGTGCCAGCAGTTTACGGCAGGCCAACACTGAAGCTTTCTTT. Translating gives CASSLRQANTEAFF.

V gene TRBV30 combines with J gene TRBJ1-6; D gene ambiguous. The CDR3 is 15 residues long. Germline loops: CDR1 GTSNPN, CDR2 SVGIG (reference sequence). The germline V and J ends were trimmed by 7 bases and 0 bases, with 13 bases remaining between them. CDR3 sequence reads: CASLARGSYNSPLHF. CDR3 nucleotides: TGTGCCTCTCTCGCCCGGGGCTCCTATAATTCACCCCTCCACTTT.

The chain is built from TRBV7-6 and TRBJ2-2; the match to TRBD2 covers 11 bases. Germline V lookup: CDR1 SGHVS, CDR2 FNYEAQ. Trimming at V came to 4 bases and at J to 4 bases, leaving 5 bases not matched to a gene. The CDR3 totals 16 residues. The DNA of the CDR3 is TGTGCCAGCAGCTGGTTAGCGGGGGGGACCACCGGGGAGCTGTTTTTT. This sequence encodes CASSWLAGGTTGELFF.

This clone occurred a few times. The V gene is TRBV14, the J gene TRBJ2-3, with D possibly being TRBD2 (5 bases). The germline V gene encodes CDR1 SGHDN and CDR2 FVKESK. Trimming cost V 4 bases and J 5 bases, with 16 bases left between them. The CDR3 runs to 15 residues. The CDR3 here is CASSLRTEGGDTQYF. The CDR3 coding sequence is TGTGCCAGCAGCCTACGGACTGAGGGTGGAGATACGCAGTATTTT.

V is TRBV11-2 and J is TRBJ2-5; 9 bases fit TRBD2. V gave up 4 bases and J gave up 10 bases; unmatched junction bases: 10. The germline CDR1 and CDR2 sequences are SGHAT and FQNNGV. This CDR3 contains 14 residues. CDR3 DNA: TGTGCCAGCAGCTCCAGTTCTCCTAGCGGGAACCAGTACTTC. Translated: CASSSSSPSGNQYF.

Of note for this clone: A junction boundary mismatches the germline segment, possibly from a read error. J is TRBJ2-2 and V is TRBV7-8; D remains unclear. The CDR3 spans 14 residues. CDR1 and CDR2 from the germline V gene are SGHVS and FQNEAQ. CDR3 coding DNA: TGTGCCAGCAGCTTAGCGGAGAACGCCGGGGAGCTGTTTTTT. It codes for CASSLAENAGELFF.